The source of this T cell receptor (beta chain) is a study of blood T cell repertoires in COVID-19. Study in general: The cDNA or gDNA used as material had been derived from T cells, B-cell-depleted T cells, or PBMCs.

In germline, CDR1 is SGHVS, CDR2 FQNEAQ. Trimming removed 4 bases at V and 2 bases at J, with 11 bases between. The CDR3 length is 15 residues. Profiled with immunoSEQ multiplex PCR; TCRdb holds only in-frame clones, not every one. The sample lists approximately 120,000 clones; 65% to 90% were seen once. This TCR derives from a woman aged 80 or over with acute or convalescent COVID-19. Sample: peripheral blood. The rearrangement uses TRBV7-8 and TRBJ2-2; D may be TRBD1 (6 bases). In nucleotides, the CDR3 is TGTGCCAGCAGCTCCGGGACATTTAACACCGGGGAGCTGTTTTTT. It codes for CASSSGTFNTGELFF.